This entry lists 3 T cell receptor beta chains sequenced from one sample in a study of cytomegalovirus exposure and HLA in healthy donors. Primers included in the PCR were 60 Vbeta and 13 Jbeta primers. Sequencing was performed with immunoSEQ multiplex PCR; in TCRdb, only in-frame clones are kept and a portion is missing. The table records about 160,000 clones, around 88% of them present only once. Sequenced sample: PBMCs. The receptors were gathered from a woman in her thirties in good health and CMV-seronegative.

V is TRBV7-2 and J is TRBJ2-7, with TRBD2 matching 9 bases. Germline-derived CDR1 and CDR2 are SGHTA and FQGNSA. V dropped 5 bases and J dropped 6; count of bases not matched to a gene: 14. The CDR3 has 16 amino acids. Written as DNA, the CDR3 is TGTGCCAGCAGCCCAGGTGGGCGGGGGGGCAGTTTCGAGCAGTACTTC. The encoded protein is CASSPGGRGGSFEQYF. Full variable domain (remainder filled in from reference TRBV7-2 and TRBJ2-7): GAGVSQSPSNKVTEKGKDVELRCDPISGHTALYWYRQSLGQGLEFLIYFQGNSAPDKSGLPSDRFSAERTGGSVSTLTIQRTQQEDSAVYLCASSPGGRGGSFEQYFGPGTRLTVT.

This clone was counted a single time. The rearrangement links TRBV6-1 to TRBJ2-1; 7 nucleotides align to TRBD1. CDR3 length: 16 residues. The V and J ends lost 4 bases and 0 bases, in that order; junction bases with no gene match: 6. Germline CDR1 reads MNHNS; CDR2 reads SASEGT. The CDR3 reads CASSGKQGSSYNEQFF. CDR3 DNA sequence: TGTGCCAGCAGTGGTAAACAGGGGAGCTCCTACAATGAGCAGTTCTTC.

This clone was counted once. This chain links TRBV7-3 with TRBJ2-3; 7 positions match TRBD2. There are 15 residues in the CDR3. Trimming at V came to 5 bases and at J to 1 base, leaving 6 bases not matched to a gene. The germline CDR1 and CDR2 sequences are SGHTA and FQGTGA. The CDR3 region is CASSQRTRGTDTQYF. The CDR3 DNA reads TGTGCCAGCAGCCAACGGACTAGGGGCACAGATACGCAGTATTTT.